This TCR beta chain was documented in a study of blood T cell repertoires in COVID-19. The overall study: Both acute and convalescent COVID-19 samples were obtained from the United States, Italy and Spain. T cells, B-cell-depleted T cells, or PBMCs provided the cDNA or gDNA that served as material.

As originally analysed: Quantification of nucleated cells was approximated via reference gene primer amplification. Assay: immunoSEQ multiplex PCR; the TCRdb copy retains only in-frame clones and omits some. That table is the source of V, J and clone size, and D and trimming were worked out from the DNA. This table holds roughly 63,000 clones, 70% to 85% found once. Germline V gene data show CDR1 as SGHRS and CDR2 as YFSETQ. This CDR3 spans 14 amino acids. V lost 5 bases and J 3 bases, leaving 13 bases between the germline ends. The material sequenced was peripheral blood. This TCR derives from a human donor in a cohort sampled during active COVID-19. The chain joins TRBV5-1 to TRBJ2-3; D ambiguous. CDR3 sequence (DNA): TGCGCCAGCAGAAACGAGTACAGAACAGATACGCAGTATTTT. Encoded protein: CASRNEYRTDTQYF.